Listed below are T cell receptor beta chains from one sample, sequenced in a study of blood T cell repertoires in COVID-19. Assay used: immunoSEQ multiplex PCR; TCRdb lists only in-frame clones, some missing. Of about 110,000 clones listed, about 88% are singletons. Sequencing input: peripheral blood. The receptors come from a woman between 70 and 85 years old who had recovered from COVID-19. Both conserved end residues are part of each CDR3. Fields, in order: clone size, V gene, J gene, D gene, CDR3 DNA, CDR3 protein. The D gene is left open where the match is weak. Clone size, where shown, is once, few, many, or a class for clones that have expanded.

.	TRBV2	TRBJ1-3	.	TGTGCCAGCAAAGAACAGGGCGGAAACACCATATATTTT	CASKEQGGNTIYF
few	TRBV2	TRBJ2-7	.	TGTGCCAGCAGACAGGGTGGGGGCGAGCAGTACTTC	CASRQGGGEQYF
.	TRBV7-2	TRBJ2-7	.	TGTGCCAGCAGCAAGGACAGCAGGGACGAGCAGTACTTC	CASSKDSRDEQYF
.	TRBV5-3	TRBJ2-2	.	TGTGCCAGAAGCTCTGTATTGGAGGGCCACACCGGGGAGCTGTTTTTT	CARSSVLEGHTGELFF
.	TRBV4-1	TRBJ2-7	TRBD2	TGCGCCAGCAGCCAATACACTAGCGGGAGGAGGTACGAGCAGTACTTC	CASSQYTSGRRYEQYF
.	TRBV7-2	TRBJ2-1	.	TGTGCCAGCAGCTCGTGGCCCGCCAATGAGCAGTTCTTC	CASSSWPANEQFF
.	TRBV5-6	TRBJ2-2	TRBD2	TGTGCCAGCAGCCTGCTAGCGGGGGCCGCGAACACCGGGGAGCTGTTTTTT	CASSLLAGAANTGELFF
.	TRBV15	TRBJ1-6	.	TGTGCCACCAGCATAAGGCACGGGAGCTCCTATAATTCACCCCTCCACTTT	CATSIRHGSSYNSPLHF
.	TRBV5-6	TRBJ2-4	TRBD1	TGTGCCAGCAGCTCCGGGACAGGGATTGGAAACATTCAGTACTTC	CASSSGTGIGNIQYF
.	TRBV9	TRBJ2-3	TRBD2	TGTGCCAGCAGCGTAGATGTTGGGGGGGCAGATACGCAGTATTTT	CASSVDVGGADTQYF
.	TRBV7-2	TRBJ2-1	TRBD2	TGTGCCAGCAGCCCGGGGACTAGCGTCTACAATGAGCAGTTCTTC	CASSPGTSVYNEQFF
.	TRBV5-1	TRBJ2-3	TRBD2	TGCGCCAGCAGCTTGGCCCTAGCGGTAGATACGCAGTATTTT	CASSLALAVDTQYF
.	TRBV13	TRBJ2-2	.	TGTGCCAGCAGCTCCTCCGGTTCTCACCGAACCGGGGAGCTGTTTTTT	CASSSSGSHRTGELFF
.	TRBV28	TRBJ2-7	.	TGTGCCAGTTTTGGGGTGGGGGGACAGTACTCCTACGAGCAGTACTTC	CASFGVGGQYSYEQYF
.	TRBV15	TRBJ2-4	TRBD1	TGTGCCACCAGCCGCCGGGGACAGGCTAAAAACATTCAGTACTTC	CATSRRGQAKNIQYF
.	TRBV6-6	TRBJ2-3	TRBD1	TGTGCCAGCGGGACCAGGGGGCGCGGTACAGATACGCAGTATTTT	CASGTRGRGTDTQYF